Listed below are T cell receptor beta chains from one sample, sequenced in a study of T cell changes during pregnancy in multiple sclerosis. Sequenced by immunoSEQ multiplex PCR; TCRdb stores in-frame clones only, minus some. In the table there are around 61,000 clones, about 90% of which are singletons. Sequencing was performed on peripheral blood, taken in the third trimester of pregnancy. These receptor sequences come from a female donor in good health, enrolled as a control in a pregnancy study. Both conserved end residues are part of each CDR3. Only some rows state a clone size, as once, few, many or a class for expanded clones.

j_call	v_call	clone_size	cdr3_aa
TRBJ1-1	TRBV28	.	CASRGQGANTEAFF
TRBJ1-1	TRBV18	.	CASSPVTGVLGRTEAFF
TRBJ2-7	TRBV10-3	.	CAISVPRTGASAYEQYF
TRBJ2-1	TRBV7-3	.	CASSFPGLQQFF
TRBJ2-7	TRBV6-5	once	CASSYQAAGQGYEQYF
TRBJ2-6	TRBV5-4	.	CASSLYRLSGANVLTF
TRBJ2-5	TRBV13	.	CASSRQGGAGGQETQYF
TRBJ1-1	TRBV7-6	.	CASSPAQGLEAFF
TRBJ2-1	TRBV18	.	CASSWAGPYNEQFF
TRBJ2-1	TRBV4-1	.	CASSQPSGRGVYNEQFF
TRBJ2-3	TRBV7-2	.	CASSLGGGLARQYF
TRBJ2-5	TRBV5-1	.	CASKTTSGGAETQYF
TRBJ2-5	TRBV6-1	.	CASNQQGFGETQYF
TRBJ1-1	TRBV27	.	CASSFGRGTEAFF
TRBJ1-2	TRBV4-3	.	CASSQGTAEYYGYTF
TRBJ2-5	TRBV6-5	.	CASSYSGGRETQYF
TRBJ1-2	TRBV27	.	CASSPRSGANYGYTF
TRBJ1-1	TRBV6-1	.	CASRTDRDTEAFF
TRBJ1-5	TRBV5-6	few	CASGAGNQPQHF
TRBJ1-1	TRBV7-9	.	CASSLTGVNTEAFF
TRBJ2-1	TRBV11-2	.	CASSFGQGRYNEQFF
TRBJ2-3	TRBV7-2	.	CASSLAGRFATDTQYF
TRBJ1-1	TRBV11-2	.	CASLQGTEAFF
TRBJ1-6	TRBV11-2	.	CASSLGAGERNSPLHF
TRBJ2-6	TRBV7-9	.	CASSFKQGISGANVLTF
TRBJ1-2	TRBV4-3	.	CASSHVTGHSNYGYTF
TRBJ2-3	TRBV7-3	.	CASSSSGAQDTQYF
TRBJ1-1	TRBV30	.	CAWSKSYTNTEAFF
TRBJ1-5	TRBV6-5	.	CASSIDRNNNQPQHF
TRBJ2-7	TRBV5-1	.	CASSLGGAAVSYEQYF
TRBJ1-5	TRBV18	.	CASSADSYQPQHF
TRBJ2-7	TRBV2	.	CASSRDPGGYEQYF
TRBJ1-6	TRBV6-5	.	CATWGAGGTSPLHF
TRBJ2-3	TRBV7-9	.	CASSLASTDMQYF
TRBJ1-1	TRBV15	.	CATSSFSQMTGLLTEAFF
TRBJ2-7	TRBV11-2	.	CASSSQLGGSYEQYF
TRBJ1-6	TRBV11-3	.	CASSLGILSYNSPLHF
TRBJ1-1	TRBV18	.	CASSPSTGSAFF
TRBJ1-5	TRBV7-8	.	CASSLGQSNQPQHF
TRBJ2-1	TRBV6-5	.	CASSYQGGGGRNEQFF
TRBJ1-2	TRBV20-1	.	CSRMGGGGYTF
TRBJ2-7	TRBV5-1	.	CASSLQRRAGEEQYF
TRBJ1-4	TRBV9	few	CASSALGEKLFF
TRBJ2-7	TRBV23-1	.	CASSQVCRGLTEQYF
TRBJ2-5	TRBV28	.	CASSSSGEETQYF
TRBJ1-4	TRBV6-6	.	CASSYSPGQGGEKLFF
TRBJ2-1	TRBV30	.	CAWRLAGAVEQFF
TRBJ1-2	TRBV6-1	.	CASKPGQGGYGYTF